These T cell receptor delta chains were read from a single sample in a study of fetal and pediatric gammadelta thymocytes. TCRdb re-called clones from the reads using CATT. The table records about 1,800 delta-chain clones, 25% of them present only once. The sequenced sample was non-Vgamma9Vdelta2 gamma-delta T cells from the thymus. These receptors originate from a child who underwent cardiac surgery and was recorded as healthy. Both conserved end residues are part of each CDR3. The order of the fields is J gene, D gene, clone size, CDR3 length, V gene, CDR3 DNA, CDR3 protein. The D gene is left open where the match is weak. The size field is filled for only some rows; it gives once, few, many or a size class.

j_gene: TRDJ1; d_gene: TRDD3; abundance: large; len: 17; v_gene: TRDV1; CDR3nt: TGTGCTCTTGCTCCGAAACGGGGATACGCTGTCACCGATAAACTCATCTTT; CDR3aa: CALAPKRGYAVTDKLIF
j_gene: TRDJ2; d_gene: TRDD3; abundance: medium-sized; len: 19; v_gene: TRDV1; CDR3nt: TGTGCTCTTGGGGAACTAGAGGTACCCGGGGGATACTGGGCAGCACAACTCTTCTTT; CDR3aa: CALGELEVPGGYWAAQLFF
j_gene: TRDJ1; d_gene: NA; abundance: medium-sized; len: 15; v_gene: TRDV1; CDR3nt: TGTGCTCTTGGGGAACTAGCGCCTCGGGCGGGTAAACTCATCTTT; CDR3aa: CALGELAPRAGKLIF
j_gene: TRDJ1; d_gene: NA; abundance: medium-sized; len: 16; v_gene: TRDV1; CDR3nt: TGTGCTCTTGGGGAACTAGAAAAAAATTACACCGATAAACTCATCTTT; CDR3aa: CALGELEKNYTDKLIF
j_gene: TRDJ1; d_gene: NA; abundance: medium-sized; len: 23; v_gene: TRDV1; CDR3nt: TGTGCTCTTGGGGATCCCCCTTCCTACGAAGAGGAGGACTGGGGGACCGCCACCGATAAACTCATCTTT; CDR3aa: CALGDPPSYEEEDWGTATDKLIF
j_gene: TRDJ1; d_gene: TRDD3; abundance: few; len: 18; v_gene: TRDV1; CDR3nt: TGTGCTCTTGGGGAAAAATCACCTACTGGGGGATACGACCAAGGACTCATCTTT; CDR3aa: CALGEKSPTGGYDQGLIF
j_gene: TRDJ1; d_gene: NA; abundance: medium-sized; len: 19; v_gene: TRDV1; CDR3nt: TGTGCTCTTGGGCCGATCCTACCGGGGAGGATAGGGTGGTCCGATAAACTCATCTTT; CDR3aa: CALGPILPGRIGWSDKLIF
j_gene: TRDJ1; d_gene: TRDD3; abundance: large; len: 20; v_gene: TRAV38-2/DV8; CDR3nt: TGTGCTTATAGGAGTACCTACGGCCTGGGGGTTCGAGAAAGTCCCGGGGAACTCATCTTT; CDR3aa: CAYRSTYGLGVRESPGELIF
j_gene: TRDJ1; d_gene: TRDD3; abundance: NA; len: 15; v_gene: TRDV1; CDR3nt: TGTGCTCTTGGGGAACTGGGGGATTTTGCCGATAAACTCATCTTT; CDR3aa: CALGELGDFADKLIF
j_gene: TRDJ1; d_gene: TRDD3; abundance: medium-sized; len: 21; v_gene: TRDV1; CDR3nt: TGTGCTCTTGGGTCTCCTTCCTACTGGGGGATAAACCCCCTCTACACCGATAAACTCATCTTT; CDR3aa: CALGSPSYWGINPLYTDKLIF
j_gene: TRDJ2; d_gene: TRDD3; abundance: NA; len: 21; v_gene: TRDV1; CDR3nt: TGTGCTCTTGGGGAATTCCCGTACTGGGGGATACGTGGCGCTTTGACAGCACAACTCTTCTTT; CDR3aa: CALGEFPYWGIRGALTAQLFF
j_gene: TRDJ3; d_gene: TRDD3; abundance: medium-sized; len: 20; v_gene: TRDV1; CDR3nt: TGTGCTCTTGGGGAACCTTCTCTACTGGGGGATAACTGGGACACCCGACAGATGTTTTTC; CDR3aa: CALGEPSLLGDNWDTRQMFF
j_gene: TRDJ1; d_gene: NA; abundance: medium-sized; len: 18; v_gene: TRAV14/DV4; CDR3nt: TGTGCTCTGAGTGAGGTGCCCTCCTACGGTGGGGGGCCCGATAAACTCATCTTT; CDR3aa: CALSEVPSYGGGPDKLIF
j_gene: TRDJ1; d_gene: TRDD3; abundance: medium-sized; len: 20; v_gene: TRDV1; CDR3nt: TGTGCTCTTGGGCCTCGGAGGTACTGGGGGCTCCCAAAAAACACCGATAAACTCATCTTT; CDR3aa: CALGPRRYWGLPKNTDKLIF
j_gene: TRDJ1; d_gene: TRDD3; abundance: few; len: 18; v_gene: TRDV1; CDR3nt: TGTGCTCTTGGGGAACGGTTGTCGTACTGGGGGTGGACCGATAAACTCATCTTT; CDR3aa: CALGERLSYWGWTDKLIF
j_gene: TRDJ1; d_gene: NA; abundance: medium-sized; len: 22; v_gene: TRDV1; CDR3nt: NA; CDR3aa: CALGDLTSYRLFREGSTDKLIF